Sequencing of this T cell receptor (beta chain) was carried out in a study of blood T cell repertoires in COVID-19. Study background: PBMCs, B-cell-depleted T cells, or T cells were the source of the cDNA or gDNA that made up the material.

Followed longitudinally, the Seattle patients had been enrolled during active infection. Original methodology: Cell counts per sample came from amplifying reference gene primers. TCRdb keeps only in-frame clones here, not all; method: immunoSEQ multiplex PCR. V, J and clone size were drawn from that table, and D and trimming were deduced from the DNA. This table holds about 500,000 clones, less than 90% found once. Sequencing was performed on peripheral blood. This receptor was taken from a woman in her forties or fifties with COVID-19, enrolled during active disease.

The DNA for the CDR3 is TGTGCCAGTAGGAAAGCGGGGGGTCCCTCCTACGAGCAGTACTTC. Protein: CASRKAGGPSYEQYF. This chain connects TRBV19 to TRBJ2-7; 9 bases line up with TRBD2. CDR3 length equals 15 residues. V gave up 6 bases and J gave up 0 bases; unmatched junction bases: 6. Germline V CDR1 and CDR2: LNHDA, SQIVND (reference sequence).